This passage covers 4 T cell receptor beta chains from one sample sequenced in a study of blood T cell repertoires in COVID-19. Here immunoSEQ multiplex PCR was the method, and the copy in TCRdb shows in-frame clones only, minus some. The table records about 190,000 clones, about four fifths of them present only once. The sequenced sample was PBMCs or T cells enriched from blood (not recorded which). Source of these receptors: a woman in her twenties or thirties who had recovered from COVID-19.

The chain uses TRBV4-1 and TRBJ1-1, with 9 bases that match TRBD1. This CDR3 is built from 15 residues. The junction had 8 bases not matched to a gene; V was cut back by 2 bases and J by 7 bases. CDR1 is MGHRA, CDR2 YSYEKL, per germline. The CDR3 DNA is TGCGCCAGCAGCCAAAGGACAGGGGCTTGGGGTGAAGCTTTCTTT. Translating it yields CASSQRTGAWGEAFF.

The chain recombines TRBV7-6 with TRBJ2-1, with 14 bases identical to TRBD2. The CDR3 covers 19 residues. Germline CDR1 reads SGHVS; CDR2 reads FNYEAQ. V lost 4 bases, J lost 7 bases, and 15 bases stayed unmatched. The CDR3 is CASSSTRLTSGGARNEQFF. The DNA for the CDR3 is TGTGCCAGCAGCTCGACCCGCTTGACTAGCGGGGGGGCCCGGAATGAGCAGTTCTTC.

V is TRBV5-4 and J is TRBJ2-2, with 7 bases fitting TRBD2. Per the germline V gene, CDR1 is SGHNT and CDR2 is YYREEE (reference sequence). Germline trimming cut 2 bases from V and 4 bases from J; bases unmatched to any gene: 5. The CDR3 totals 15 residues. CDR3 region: CASSFGGEVTGELFF. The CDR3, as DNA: TGTGCCAGCAGCTTTGGGGGGGAGGTCACCGGGGAGCTGTTTTTT. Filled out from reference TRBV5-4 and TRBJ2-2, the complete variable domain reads ETGVTQSPTHLIKTRGQQVTLRCSSQSGHNTVSWYQQALGQGPQFIFQYYREEENGRGNFPPRFSGLQFPNYSSELNVNALELDDSALYLCASSFGGEVTGELFFGEGSRLTVL.

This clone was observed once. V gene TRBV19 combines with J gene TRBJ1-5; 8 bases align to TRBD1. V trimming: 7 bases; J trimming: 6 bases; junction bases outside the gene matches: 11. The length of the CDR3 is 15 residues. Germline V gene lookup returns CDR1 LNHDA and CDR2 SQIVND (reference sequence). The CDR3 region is CASTPDRGWSQPQHF. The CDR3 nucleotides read TGTGCCAGTACCCCAGACAGGGGTTGGAGTCAGCCCCAGCATTTT.